These 24 T cell receptor beta chains were sequenced from one sample in a study of shared clonotypes between healthy human individuals. Repertoires were generated with immunoSEQ multiplex PCR, while TCRdb's copy carries only in-frame clones and drops some. The table shows 950,000 to 1,100,000 clones, with about 75% occurring only once. Material for sequencing was memory CD4+ T cells sorted from blood. Subset of the sample: CD45RA-negative fraction. These receptor sequences come from a man aged 18 to 29 in good health.

This chain joins TRBV2 and TRBJ2-7, with D unresolved. V was shortened by 3 bases and J by 2 bases, with 11 bases between the two germline ends. The germline V gene has CDR1 SNHLY and CDR2 FYNNEI. The CDR3 spans 14 residues. CDR3 amino acids: CASSDLDFPYEQYF. CDR3 nucleotide sequence: TGTGCCAGCAGTGATCTAGACTTTCCCTACGAGCAGTACTTC.

The chain links TRBV7-2 to TRBJ1-5; no clear D. The germline V and J ends were trimmed by 1 base and 4 bases, with 5 bases remaining between them. This CDR3 is built from 13 residues. Looked up from germline, CDR1 is SGHTA and CDR2 is FQGNSA. CDR3 DNA sequence: TGTGCCAGCAGCTTAGACGGAAATCAGCCCCAGCATTTT. Protein product: CASSLDGNQPQHF.

V usage is TRBV5-1 and J usage is TRBJ2-5; a possible D gene is TRBD1 (6 bases). Germline assignment: CDR1 SGHRS and CDR2 YFSETQ. The CDR3 length is 17 residues. V was shortened by 0 bases and J by 0 bases, with 15 bases between the two germline ends. DNA of the CDR3: TGCGCCAGCAGCTTGGAGGGTGGGGGACACAACCAAGAGACCCAGTACTTC. Translation gives CASSLEGGGHNQETQYF. Full variable domain (rest looked up from reference TRBV5-1 and TRBJ2-5): KAGVTQTPRYLIKTRGQQVTLSCSPISGHRSVSWYQQTPGQGLQFLFEYFSETQRNKGNFPGRFSGRQFSNSRSEMNVSTLELGDSALYLCASSLEGGGHNQETQYFGPGTRLLVL.

A remark on this clone: The same CDR3 also results from other DNA sequences found in this sample. This rearrangement joins TRBV19 to TRBJ1-5; D is unresolved. Germline-derived CDR1 and CDR2 are LNHDA and SQIVND (reference sequence). This CDR3 is built from 12 residues. Trimming cost V 6 bases and J 3 bases, with 6 bases left between them. The CDR3 here is CASRGNNQPQHF. CDR3 bases: TGTGCCAGTAGAGGGAACAATCAGCCCCAGCATTTT.

CDR3 region: CSVAPTGRSETQYF. DNA for the CDR3: TGCAGCGTTGCCCCGACAGGGAGGTCGGAGACCCAGTACTTC. The chain links TRBV29-1 to TRBJ2-5, with D perhaps TRBD1 (7 bases). Germline V CDR1 and CDR2: SQVTM, ANQGSEA. V was cut by 4 bases and J by 5 bases, with 17 bases left in between. The CDR3 runs to 14 residues.

This chain connects TRBV11-2 to TRBJ2-5; D perhaps matches TRBD1 (5 bases). The J call may be wrong; the DNA end is better matched by TRBJ2-7. Per the germline V gene, CDR1 is SGHAT and CDR2 is FQNNGV. The CDR3 is made up of 14 amino acids. The CDR3 region is CASGATWGNYEQYF. The CDR3 nucleotides read TGTGCCAGCGGAGCGACATGGGGCAACTACGAGCAGTACTTC.

The chain has TRBV9 and TRBJ1-3; 8 nucleotides agree with TRBD1. Germline CDR1 and CDR2: SGDLS and YYNGEE. The CDR3 extends over 17 amino acids. The V segment lost 0 bases and the J segment 2 bases; nucleotides outside the gene matches: 7. CDR3 residues: CASSVAVQGAAGNTIYF. The CDR3 coding sequence is TGTGCCAGCAGCGTAGCTGTCCAGGGGGCCGCTGGAAACACCATATATTTT.

This clone showed up just once. The V gene is TRBV5-3, the J gene TRBJ2-1, with 10 nucleotides matching TRBD2. TRBV5-3 is identified as an open reading frame with a role that is uncertain. The V segment lost 1 base and the J segment 3 bases; nucleotides outside the gene matches: 1. The length of the CDR3 is 15 residues. In DNA, the CDR3 is TGTGCCAGAAGCTTGCAGCGGGGGGGCTACAATGAGCAGTTCTTC. This gives the protein CARSLQRGGYNEQFF.

The chain joins TRBV2 to TRBJ1-1; 7 nucleotides align to TRBD1. J was trimmed by 6 bases and V by 3 bases; bases with no gene match: 7. Per germline, CDR1 SNHLY and CDR2 FYNNEI. The CDR3 has 14 residues. CDR3 region: CASSETRGRSEAFF. CDR3 sequence (DNA): TGTGCCAGCAGTGAGACAAGGGGGCGGTCTGAAGCTTTCTTT. Filled out from reference TRBV2 and TRBJ1-1, the complete variable domain reads EPEVTQTPSHQVTQMGQEVILRCVPISNHLYFYWYRQILGQKVEFLVSFYNNEISEKSEIFDDQFSVERPDGSNFTLKIRSTKLEDSAMYFCASSETRGRSEAFFGQGTRLTVV.

This chain uses TRBV5-1 with TRBJ2-1, with a possible D match to TRBD2 (5 bases). Germline lookup yields CDR1 SGHRS and CDR2 YFSETQ. The CDR3 extends over 15 amino acids. V lost 4 bases and J 6 bases, leaving 17 bases between the germline ends. The CDR3 reads CASSDKLVGRNEQFF. In DNA form, the CDR3 reads TGCGCCAGCAGCGACAAACTAGTAGGGCGCAATGAGCAGTTCTTC.

With regard to this clone: The sample holds other DNA sequences that translate to the same CDR3. The CDR3 region is CASSRDGLYEQYF. CDR3 nucleotide sequence: TGTGCCAGTAGTCGGGACGGGCTCTACGAGCAGTACTTC. V and J are TRBV5-4 and TRBJ2-7, with D perhaps given as TRBD1 or TRBD2 (5 bases each). The V gene lost 8 bases and the J gene lost 3 bases, with 15 bases spanning the gap. Looked up from germline, CDR1 is SGHNT and CDR2 is YYREEE (reference sequence). This CDR3 contains 13 residues.

The rearrangement joins TRBV5-8 to TRBJ1-1; D gene unclear. V shed 4 bases and J shed 7 bases, with 8 bases lying between them. The CDR3 covers 11 residues. Germline CDR1 and CDR2: SGHTS and YDEGEE. CDR3 DNA sequence: TGTGCCAGCAGCGGGGTGATTGAAGCTTTCTTT. Translated, it gives CASSGVIEAFF.

J is TRBJ1-3 and V is TRBV12-5; possible D gene TRBD1, 6 bases. From germline, CDR1 is LGHNT and CDR2 FRNRAP. CDR3 size: 17 residues. Between the trimmed V and J ends, which lost 5 bases and 4 bases, there was a span of 21 bases. The CDR3 protein is CASGPSTGLAGGNTIYF. CDR3 nucleotide sequence: TGTGCTAGTGGTCCGTCAACAGGGTTGGCTGGCGGAAACACCATATATTTT. The full variable domain, in which reference TRBV12-5 and TRBJ1-3 provide the parts outside the CDR3, is DARVTQTPRHKVTEMGQEVTMRCQPILGHNTVFWYRQTMMQGLELLAYFRNRAPLDDSGMPKDRFSAEMPDATLATLKIQPSEPRDSAVYFCASGPSTGLAGGNTIYFGEGSWLTVV.

This clone came up a few times. This chain connects TRBV28 to TRBJ2-7; 9 bases map to TRBD1. The germline V gene encodes CDR1 MDHEN and CDR2 SYDVKM. The CDR3 is 16 residues long. Trimming took 4 bases from V and 3 from J; bases not matched to a gene: 10. The CDR3 region has the DNA TGTGCCAGCAGTTCCTCCGGGACAGGGTCACTCTACGAGCAGTACTTC. Translated, it gives CASSSSGTGSLYEQYF.

The rearrangement joins TRBV10-3 to TRBJ1-5; D is unclear. From germline, CDR1 is ENHRY and CDR2 SYGVKD. The length of the CDR3 is 12 residues. V was trimmed by 2 bases and J by 5 bases, leaving 4 bases between them. This chain's CDR3 is CAISERDQPQHF. CDR3 DNA sequence: TGTGCCATCAGTGAGAGGGATCAGCCCCAGCATTTT.

This chain connects TRBV29-1 to TRBJ1-1; D not certain. In germline, CDR1 is SQVTM, CDR2 ANQGSEA. The CDR3 length is 13 residues. V lost 4 bases and J 0 bases, leaving 9 bases between the germline ends. CDR3: CSVGRLLNTEAFF. The CDR3 DNA reads as TGCAGCGTTGGCAGACTCTTGAACACTGAAGCTTTCTTT. Using reference TRBV29-1 and TRBJ1-1 for the parts outside the CDR3, the full variable domain is SAVISQKPSRDICQRGTSLTIQCQVDSQVTMMFWYRQQPGQSLTLIATANQGSEATYESGFVIDKFPISRPNLTFSTLTVSNMSPEDSSIYLCSVGRLLNTEAFFGQGTRLTVV.

The chain uses TRBV5-1 and TRBJ1-2; 7 bases agree with TRBD1. The CDR3 has 15 residues. V dropped 4 bases and J dropped 2; count of bases not matched to a gene: 8. Germline V gene lookup returns CDR1 SGHRS and CDR2 YFSETQ. Here the CDR3 reads CASSTQGQKNYGYTF. CDR3 bases: TGCGCCAGCAGCACTCAGGGACAGAAGAACTATGGCTACACCTTC.

The chain employs TRBV5-6 and TRBJ1-2, with D tentatively TRBD1 (6 bases). Per germline, CDR1 SGHDT and CDR2 YYEEEE. V was cut by 2 bases and J by 5 bases, with 16 bases left in between. The CDR3 runs to 15 residues. The CDR3 DNA follows: TGTGCCAGCAGCTTCTCAGGGGAAGTGGCTTATGGCTACACCTTC. Protein product: CASSFSGEVAYGYTF.

This chain connects TRBV30 to TRBJ2-3; 11 nucleotides agree with TRBD1. Germline V gene data show CDR1 as GTSNPN and CDR2 as SVGIG (reference sequence). The CDR3 contains 13 residues. Trimming took 3 bases from V and 9 from J; bases not matched to a gene: 5. Written as DNA, the CDR3 is TGTGCCTGGAGCGGACAGGGGGCTGGAACGCAGTATTTT. It specifies CAWSGQGAGTQYF. The full variable domain, its missing parts supplied by reference TRBV30 and TRBJ2-3, is SQTIHQWPATLVQPVGSPLSLECTVEGTSNPNLYWYRQAAGRGLQLLFYSVGIGQISSEVPQNLSASRPQDRQFILSSKKLLLSDSGFYLCAWSGQGAGTQYFGPGTRLTVL.

The chain uses TRBV6-1 and TRBJ2-5; TRBD1 is a possible D gene (6 bases). The germline V gene encodes CDR1 MNHNS and CDR2 SASEGT. The CDR3 is made up of 13 amino acids. V gave up 6 bases and J gave up 4 bases, with 12 bases separating them. The CDR3 loop reads CASSHRVGETQYF. As DNA, the CDR3 is TGTGCCAGCAGCCACAGGGTAGGAGAGACCCAGTACTTC.

In regard to this clone: Other DNA sequences within the sample encode an identical CDR3. This chain links TRBV18 with TRBJ1-2, with a weak D call TRBD1 (6 bases). The ends were cut back, 4 bases at V and 2 bases at J, with 8 bases in the middle. CDR1 and CDR2 from the germline V gene are KGHSH and LQKENI. The CDR3 has 13 residues. The CDR3 DNA follows: TGTGCCAGCTCACTAGGACAGAACTATGGCTACACCTTC. Translating gives CASSLGQNYGYTF.

At least ten counts were recorded for this clone. The CDR3 region has the DNA TGTGCCAGCAGCGCCAGACAGGGGCGCCAAGAGACCCAGTACTTC. Amino acid sequence: CASSARQGRQETQYF. The rearrangement joins TRBV9 to TRBJ2-5; the match to TRBD1 covers 8 bases. Germline-derived CDR1 and CDR2 are SGDLS and YYNGEE. The CDR3 spans 15 residues. J gave up 1 base and V 3 bases, and 5 bases lay outside the gene matches. Based on the CDR3 plus reference TRBV9 and TRBJ2-5, the full variable domain is DSGVTQTPKHLITATGQRVTLRCSPRSGDLSVYWYQQSLDQGLQFLIQYYNGEERAKGNILERFSAQQFPDLHSELNLSSLELGDSALYFCASSARQGRQETQYFGPGTRLLVL.

V is TRBV19 and J is TRBJ2-7; a possible D gene is TRBD2 (5 bases). The CDR3 is made up of 13 amino acids. Germline CDR1 reads LNHDA; CDR2 reads SQIVND (reference sequence). The V and J ends lost 8 bases and 1 base respectively, with 12 bases between them. Here the CDR3 DNA reads TGTGCCAGTGCTACACGGAGGTCCTACGAGCAGTACTTC. Protein product: CASATRRSYEQYF.

The V gene is TRBV6-6, the J gene TRBJ1-3; D perhaps matches TRBD1 (5 bases). This CDR3 is 14 amino acids long. Germline V gene lookup returns CDR1 MNHNY and CDR2 SVGAGI (reference sequence). V lost 4 bases and J 0 bases, leaving 7 bases between the germline ends. DNA for the CDR3: TGTGCCAGCAGTTTCGGGGGCTCTGGAAACACCATATATTTT. Protein product: CASSFGGSGNTIYF.